Below are 20 T cell receptor beta chains sequenced from a single sample in a study of cytomegalovirus exposure and HLA in healthy donors. Researchers ran the PCR with 60 Vbeta and 13 Jbeta primers. Assay: immunoSEQ multiplex PCR; the TCRdb copy retains only in-frame clones and omits some. This table has more than 130,000 clones, around 79% appearing once. The material sequenced was PBMCs. The receptors come from a male donor in good health and CMV-seronegative.

This chain uses TRBV19 with TRBJ2-3, with a weak D call TRBD2 (5 bases). The germline V gene has CDR1 LNHDA and CDR2 SQIVND (reference sequence). Deletions cut 3 bases from V and 0 bases from J, with 10 bases between. This CDR3 is built from 15 residues. Here the CDR3 DNA reads TGTGCCAGTAGTATCGGGGTTTCTAGCACAGATACGCAGTATTTT. Translating it yields CASSIGVSSTDTQYF.

The gene calls are TRBV18 and TRBJ2-1; D gene ambiguous. The CDR3 runs 9 residues. V gave up 8 bases and J gave up 10 bases, with 6 bases separating them. Germline values: CDR1 KGHSH, CDR2 LQKENI. This CDR3 is CASPLEQFF. The CDR3 DNA reads as TGTGCCAGCCCTTTAGAGCAGTTCTTC.

This clone was recorded once. This chain uses TRBV5-1 with TRBJ1-1, with D perhaps matching TRBD1 (6 bases). The CDR3 has 15 residues. V dropped 2 bases and J dropped 7 bases, with 18 bases sitting between them. Germline-derived CDR1 and CDR2 are SGHRS and YFSETQ. CDR3 amino acids: CASSLEGHESIEAFF. As DNA, the CDR3 is TGCGCCAGCAGCTTAGAGGGACACGAATCTATTGAAGCTTTCTTT. The full variable domain, its missing parts supplied by reference TRBV5-1 and TRBJ1-1, is KAGVTQTPRYLIKTRGQQVTLSCSPISGHRSVSWYQQTPGQGLQFLFEYFSETQRNKGNFPGRFSGRQFSNSRSEMNVSTLELGDSALYLCASSLEGHESIEAFFGQGTRLTVV.

This chain connects TRBV7-3 to TRBJ2-4; 8 bases are a match to TRBD2. The germline V gene encodes CDR1 SGHTA and CDR2 FQGTGA. This CDR3 region has 15 residues. V was clipped by 1 base and J by 8 bases; unmatched bases: 7. The CDR3 loop reads CASSLNGGASYIQYF. The CDR3 nucleotides are TGTGCCAGCAGCTTAAACGGGGGGGCCTCTTACATTCAGTACTTC.

This chain connects TRBV9 to TRBJ2-1; weak D call: TRBD2 (5 bases). This CDR3 spans 15 amino acids. The germline CDR1 and CDR2 sequences are SGDLS and YYNGEE. Trimming removed 0 bases from V and 2 bases from J, with 9 bases in between. The CDR3 coding sequence is TGTGCCAGCAGCGTAGCGAGGGTAGCCTACAATGAGCAGTTCTTC. This sequence encodes CASSVARVAYNEQFF.

This chain links TRBV5-4 with TRBJ2-5, with D possibly TRBD1 on 6 matching bases. Gene TRBJ2-7 matches the end of the DNA better, so the J call may be wrong. Germline V gene data show CDR1 as SGHNT and CDR2 as YYREEE (reference sequence). The CDR3 runs to 15 residues. The CDR3 DNA sequence: TGTGCCAGCAGCTTGGGGACAGCCAGTTCCTACGAGCAGTACTTC. It specifies CASSLGTASSYEQYF.

The chain couples TRBV5-1 to TRBJ2-5; 13 bases map to TRBD2. This CDR3 spans 16 amino acids. V was pared by 3 bases and J by 1 base, with 3 bases of the junction left unmatched. CDR1 and CDR2 from the germline V gene are SGHRS and YFSETQ. CDR3 DNA sequence: TGCGCCAGCAGCTCCCGACTAGCGGGAGGCCAAGAGACCCAGTACTTC. It encodes CASSSRLAGGQETQYF.

This clone came up a few times. J is TRBJ2-7 and V is TRBV15; 7 nucleotides line up with TRBD2. Germline V gene data show CDR1 as LNHNV and CDR2 as YYDKDF (reference sequence). Germline trimming cut 0 bases from V and 7 bases from J; bases unmatched to any gene: 6. The CDR3 covers 14 residues. The CDR3 sequence: CATSREAGVDEQYF. CDR3 coding DNA: TGTGCCACCAGCAGAGAGGCGGGAGTAGATGAGCAGTACTTC.

The chain carries TRBV5-8 and TRBJ1-4; D call uncertain. Germline lookup yields CDR1 SGHTS and CDR2 YDEGEE. The CDR3 loop spans 17 amino acids. The germline V and J ends were trimmed by 1 base and 0 bases, with 13 bases remaining between them. The CDR3: CASSLLTHAATNEKLFF. For the CDR3, the DNA is TGTGCCAGCAGCTTGTTGACACACGCCGCAACTAATGAAAAACTGTTTTTT.

This clone has more than one count but fewer than ten. Distinct nucleotide sequences in the sample also encode this CDR3. The CDR3 bases are TGTGCCAGCAGCAACCCACAGGGGAGGAACTATGGCTACACCTTC. It codes for CASSNPQGRNYGYTF. The rearrangement uses TRBV5-6 and TRBJ1-2; 7 nucleotides line up with TRBD1. CDR3 length equals 15 residues. CDR1 SGHDT and CDR2 YYEEEE come from the germline V gene. Trimming at V came to 4 bases and at J to 2 bases, leaving 8 bases not matched to a gene.

The table lists this clone with a count of one. This chain joins TRBV15 and TRBJ2-3; 12 bases are shared with TRBD2. The J segment lost 4 bases and the V segment lost 5 bases, leaving 7 bases of the junction unmatched. The CDR3 spans 16 residues. From germline, CDR1 is LNHNV and CDR2 YYDKDF (reference sequence). The CDR3 spells CATSERLAGGADTQYF. The DNA of the CDR3 is TGTGCCACCAGCGAGCGGCTAGCGGGGGGGGCAGATACGCAGTATTTT.

The table lists this clone with a few counts. The V and J genes are TRBV9 and TRBJ1-1; D is unclear. The germline V gene has CDR1 SGDLS and CDR2 YYNGEE. This CDR3 is built from 17 residues. The ends were cut back, 0 bases at V and 7 bases at J, with 22 bases in the middle. CDR3 sequence (DNA): TGTGCCAGCAGCGTAGCTATCAGGAAAGCCCCACAAGATGAAGCTTTCTTT. This translates into CASSVAIRKAPQDEAFF.

This clone was seen a few times. The chain carries TRBV7-9 and TRBJ1-3; tentative D call: TRBD1 (5 bases). Per germline, CDR1 SEHNR and CDR2 FQNEAQ (reference sequence). This CDR3 is 15 amino acids long. The V end was cut by 5 bases, the J end by 2 bases, with 13 bases between. Here the CDR3 reads CASSPDSSPGNTIYF. In DNA form, the CDR3 reads TGTGCCAGCAGCCCCGACAGTAGCCCTGGAAACACCATATATTTT.

The sample holds a few counts of this clone. The rearrangement joins TRBV27 to TRBJ2-3; D may be TRBD2 (6 bases). V was trimmed by 7 bases and J by 0 bases, leaving 11 bases between them. This CDR3 region has 14 residues. Per the germline V gene, CDR1 is MNHEY and CDR2 is SMNVEV (reference sequence). The CDR3 bases are TGTGCCAGCAAACGGGGGACCAGCACAGATACGCAGTATTTT. It yields the protein CASKRGTSTDTQYF.

This clone was recorded only once. This chain joins TRBV27 and TRBJ1-6, with D tentatively TRBD1 (6 bases). This CDR3 has 14 residues. Germline CDR1 MNHEY, CDR2 SMNVEV (reference sequence). The ends were cut back, 8 bases at V and 10 bases at J, with 18 bases in the middle. CDR3 sequence reads: CASRVQGNRSPLHF. DNA of the CDR3: TGTGCCAGCCGTGTACAGGGAAACAGGTCACCCCTCCACTTT.

V gene TRBV27 combines with J gene TRBJ2-7, with 9 bases aligning to TRBD1. V trimming: 6 bases; J trimming: 3 bases; junction bases outside the gene matches: 6. This CDR3 contains 14 residues. Germline-derived CDR1 and CDR2 are MNHEY and SMNVEV (reference sequence). Here the CDR3 reads CASRIDRGDYEQYF. The CDR3 nucleotides are TGTGCCAGCAGGATCGACAGGGGGGACTACGAGCAGTACTTC.

This clone appeared once. The V gene is TRBV5-1, the J gene TRBJ2-2; 8 bases line up with TRBD1. There are 15 residues in the CDR3. Germline lookup yields CDR1 SGHRS and CDR2 YFSETQ. V trimming: 4 bases; J trimming: 4 bases; junction bases outside the gene matches: 6. The CDR3 region has the DNA TGCGCCAGCAGCCTGGCCGACAGGGGCACCGGGGAGCTGTTTTTT. It specifies CASSLADRGTGELFF.

The chain uses TRBV25-1 and TRBJ1-4, with a weak D call TRBD1 (5 bases). Trimming cost V 3 bases and J 8 bases, with 13 bases left between them. CDR1 is MGHDK and CDR2 is SYGVNS in the germline V gene. The CDR3 runs 14 residues. CDR3 coding DNA: TGTGCCAGCAGTGAGGCGGGGGAGGGGGAAAAACTGTTTTTT. As protein: CASSEAGEGEKLFF. Full variable domain (remainder filled in from reference TRBV25-1 and TRBJ1-4): EADIYQTPRYLVIGTGKKITLECSQTMGHDKMYWYQQDPGMELHLIHYSYGVNSTEKGDLSSESTVSRIRTEHFPLTLESARPSHTSQYLCASSEAGEGEKLFFGSGTQLSVL.

Written as DNA, the CDR3 is TGTGCCAGTAGTTTCACTAGCGGGGCCGGCGGAGCGCAGTATTTT. It is translated as CASSFTSGAGGAQYF. V and J are TRBV19 and TRBJ2-3; TRBD2 agrees at 10 bases. The CDR3 extends over 15 amino acids. Germline CDR1 and CDR2: LNHDA and SQIVND (reference sequence). The V gene end was trimmed by 5 bases and the J gene end by 10 bases; junction bases not matched to a gene: 12.

The chain recombines TRBV7-6 with TRBJ2-7; TRBD1 matches at 10 bases. The CDR3 contains 14 residues. The J segment lost 3 bases and the V segment lost 2 bases, leaving 1 base of the junction unmatched. Germline loops: CDR1 SGHVS, CDR2 FNYEAQ. The CDR3 is CASSLRDRGYEQYF. In DNA, the CDR3 is TGTGCCAGCAGCTTACGGGACAGGGGCTACGAGCAGTACTTC.